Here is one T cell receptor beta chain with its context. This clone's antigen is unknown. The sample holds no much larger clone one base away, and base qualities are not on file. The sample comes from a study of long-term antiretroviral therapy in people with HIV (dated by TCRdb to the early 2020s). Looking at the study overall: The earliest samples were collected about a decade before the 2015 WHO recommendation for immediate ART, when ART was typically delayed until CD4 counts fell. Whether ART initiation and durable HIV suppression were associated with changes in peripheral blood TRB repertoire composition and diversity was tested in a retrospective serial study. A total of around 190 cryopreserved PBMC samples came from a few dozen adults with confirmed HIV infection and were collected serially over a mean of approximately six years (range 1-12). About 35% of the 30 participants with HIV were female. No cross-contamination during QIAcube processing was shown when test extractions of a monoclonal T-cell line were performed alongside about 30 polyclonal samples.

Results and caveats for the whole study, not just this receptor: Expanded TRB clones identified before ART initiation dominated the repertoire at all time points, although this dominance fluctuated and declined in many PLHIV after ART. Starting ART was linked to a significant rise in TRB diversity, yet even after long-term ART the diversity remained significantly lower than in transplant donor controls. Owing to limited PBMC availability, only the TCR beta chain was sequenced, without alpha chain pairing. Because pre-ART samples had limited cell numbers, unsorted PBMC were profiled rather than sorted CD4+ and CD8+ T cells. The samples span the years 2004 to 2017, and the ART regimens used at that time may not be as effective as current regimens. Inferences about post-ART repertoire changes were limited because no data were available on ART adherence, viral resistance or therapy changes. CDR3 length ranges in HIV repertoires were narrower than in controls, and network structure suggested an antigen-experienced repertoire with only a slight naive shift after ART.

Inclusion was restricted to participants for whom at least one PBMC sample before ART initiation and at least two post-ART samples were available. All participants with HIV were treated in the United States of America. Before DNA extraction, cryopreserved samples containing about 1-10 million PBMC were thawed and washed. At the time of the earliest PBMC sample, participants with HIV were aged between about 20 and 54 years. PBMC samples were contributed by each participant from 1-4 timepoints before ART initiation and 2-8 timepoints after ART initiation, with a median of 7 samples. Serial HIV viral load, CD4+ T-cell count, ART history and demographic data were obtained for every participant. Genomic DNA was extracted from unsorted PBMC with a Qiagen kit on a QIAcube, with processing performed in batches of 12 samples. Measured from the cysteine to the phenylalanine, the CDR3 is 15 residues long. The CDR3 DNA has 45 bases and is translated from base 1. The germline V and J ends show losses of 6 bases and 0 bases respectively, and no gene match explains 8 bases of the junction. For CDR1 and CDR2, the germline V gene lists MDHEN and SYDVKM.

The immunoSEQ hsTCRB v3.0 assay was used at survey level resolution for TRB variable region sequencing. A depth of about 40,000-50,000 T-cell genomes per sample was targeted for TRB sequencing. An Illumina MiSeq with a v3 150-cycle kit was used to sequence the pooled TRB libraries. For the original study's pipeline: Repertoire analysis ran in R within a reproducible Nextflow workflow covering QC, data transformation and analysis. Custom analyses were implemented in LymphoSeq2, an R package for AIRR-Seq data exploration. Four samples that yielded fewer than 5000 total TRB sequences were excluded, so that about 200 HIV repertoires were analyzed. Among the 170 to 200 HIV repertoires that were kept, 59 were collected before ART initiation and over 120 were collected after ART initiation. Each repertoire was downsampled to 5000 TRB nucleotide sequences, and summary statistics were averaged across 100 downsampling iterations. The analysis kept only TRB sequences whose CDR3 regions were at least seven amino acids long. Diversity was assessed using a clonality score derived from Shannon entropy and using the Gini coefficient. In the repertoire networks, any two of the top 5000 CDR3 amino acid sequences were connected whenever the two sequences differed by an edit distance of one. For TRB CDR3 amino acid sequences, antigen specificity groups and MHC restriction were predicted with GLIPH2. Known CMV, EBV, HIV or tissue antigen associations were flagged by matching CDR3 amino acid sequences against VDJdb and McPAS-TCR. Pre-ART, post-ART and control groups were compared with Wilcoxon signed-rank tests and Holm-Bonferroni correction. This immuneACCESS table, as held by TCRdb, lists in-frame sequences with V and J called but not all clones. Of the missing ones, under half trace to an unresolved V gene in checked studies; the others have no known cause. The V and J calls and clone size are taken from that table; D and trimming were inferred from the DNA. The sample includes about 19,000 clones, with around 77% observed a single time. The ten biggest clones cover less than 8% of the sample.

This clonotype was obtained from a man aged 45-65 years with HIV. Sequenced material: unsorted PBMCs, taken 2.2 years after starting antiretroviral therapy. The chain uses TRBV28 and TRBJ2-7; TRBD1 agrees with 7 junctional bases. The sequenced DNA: TGTGCCAGCAGCTCCGGGGCAGGGGGCTCCTACGAGCAGTACTTC. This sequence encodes CASSSGAGGSYEQYF. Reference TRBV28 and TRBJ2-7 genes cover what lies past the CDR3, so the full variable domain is DVKVTQSSRYLVKRTGEKVFLECVQDMDHENMFWYRQDPGLGLRLIYFSYDVKMKEKGDIPEGYSVSREKKERFSLILESASTNQTSMYLCASSSGAGGSYEQYFGPGTRLTVT.